The next 21 T cell receptor beta chains were all read from a single sample in a study of T-cell reconstitution after alpha-beta-depleted transplantation in children. Unique molecular identifiers were built into the TCRbeta library. TCRdb called the PCR reads again in MiXCR, with one record for every CDR3 protein. The sample consists of around 340,000 distinct CDR3 sequences, 13% of them appearing once. The sample was PBMCs, taken from the stem cell graft. All receptors come from a human donor who donated a stem cell graft to a child with Fanconi anemia.

The sample holds a few counts of this clonotype. The V and J genes are TRBV10-2 and TRBJ1-1; D is undetermined. Trimming cost V 6 bases and J 0 bases, with 20 bases left between them. This CDR3 spans 17 amino acids. CDR1 and CDR2 from the germline V gene are WSHSY and SAAADI. The CDR3 loop is CASRLNKGDQVNTEAFF. CDR3 DNA sequence: TGCGCCAGCAGATTAAATAAGGGTGATCAGGTGAACACTGAAGCTTTCTTT.

The chain uses TRBV12-3 or TRBV12-4 and TRBJ1-2, with D perhaps matching TRBD1 (5 bases). V lost 6 bases to trimming and J lost 8 bases, with 16 bases between them. The CDR3 contains 13 residues. In DNA form, the CDR3 reads TGTGCCAGCAGCCGAGAGGGGCCGGGGGGCTACACCTTC. Translation gives CASSREGPGGYTF.

This clonotype appeared many times. The V and J genes are TRBV10-3 and TRBJ2-2, with D unclear. The germline V gene has CDR1 ENHRY and CDR2 SYGVKD. The CDR3 covers 15 residues. Trimming removed 0 bases from V and 3 bases from J, with 8 bases in between. For the CDR3, the DNA is TGTGCCATCAGTGAGTCTCCGGGCGACACCGGGGAGCTGTTTTTT. Protein sequence: CAISESPGDTGELFF.

CDR3 bases: TGCAGCGTTGAAGATGGGAAGGTGGAGTACTTC. Its protein product is CSVEDGKVEYF. V gene TRBV29-1 combines with J gene TRBJ2-5; D ambiguous. The germline V gene has CDR1 SQVTM and CDR2 ANQGSEA. V was trimmed by 0 bases and J by 12 bases, leaving 11 bases between them. This CDR3 spans 11 amino acids.

The table lists this clonotype with many counts. The V and J genes are TRBV6-5 and TRBJ1-1; the D gene is possibly TRBD1 (5 bases). Germline lookup yields CDR1 MNHEY and CDR2 SVGAGI. V shed 7 bases and J shed 7 bases, with 16 bases lying between them. CDR3 length: 13 amino acids. CDR3 DNA sequence: TGTGCCAGCACCCTAGGGGCCGGGTATGAAGCTTTCTTT. Protein sequence: CASTLGAGYEAFF.

The rearrangement uses TRBV7-2 and TRBJ2-7, with D hard to call. Germline CDR1 SGHTA, CDR2 FQGNSA. This CDR3 has 15 amino acids. V was trimmed by 2 bases and J by 3 bases, leaving 14 bases between them. The CDR3 reads CASSLKLVFSYEQYF. The CDR3 DNA reads TGTGCCAGCAGCTTAAAGCTGGTGTTCAGCTACGAGCAGTACTTC.

The chain has TRBV20-1 and TRBJ1-2; tentative D call: TRBD1 (5 bases). The ends were cut back, 3 bases at V and 6 bases at J, with 14 bases in the middle. The CDR3 runs to 13 residues. CDR1 and CDR2 from the germline V gene are DFQATT and SNEGSKA (reference sequence). CDR3 DNA sequence: TGCAGTGCTAGGGTTGGGACCGCGGATGGCTACACCTTC. Translated, it gives CSARVGTADGYTF.

The chain uses TRBV4-2 and TRBJ2-1, with D possibly matching TRBD1 (5 bases). V was pared by 4 bases and J by 2 bases, with 9 bases between. This CDR3 is built from 14 residues. Per germline, CDR1 LGHNA and CDR2 YNFKEQ. The CDR3 spells CASSRPGTYNEQFF. In DNA, the CDR3 is TGTGCCAGCAGCCGGCCAGGGACCTACAATGAGCAGTTCTTC.

The J gene is TRBJ1-2, the V gene TRBV7-9; TRBD1 matches 7 bases. The CDR3 is 14 residues long. Unmatched junction bases numbered 4, after V lost 5 bases and J lost 1 base. Germline assignment: CDR1 SEHNR and CDR2 FQNEAQ (reference sequence). CDR3 in amino acids: CASSPRQGNYGYTF. In DNA, the CDR3 is TGTGCCAGCAGCCCTCGACAGGGTAACTATGGCTACACCTTC.

The chain recombines TRBV12-3 or TRBV12-4 with TRBJ2-7, with a possible D match to TRBD1 (6 bases). This CDR3 contains 15 residues. Trimming took off 2 bases at V and 2 bases at J, with 13 bases between the two ends. CDR3 region: CASSLRRTATYEQYF. DNA of the CDR3: TGTGCCAGCAGTTTAAGAAGGACAGCCACCTACGAGCAGTACTTC.

This clonotype showed up many times. The rearrangement joins TRBV11-2 to TRBJ1-2; possible D gene TRBD1, 5 bases. CDR1 SGHAT and CDR2 FQNNGV come from the germline V gene. Trimming removed 5 bases from V and 3 bases from J, with 10 bases in between. This CDR3 spans 13 amino acids. The CDR3 sequence is CASSGRQHYGYTF. In DNA, the CDR3 is TGTGCCAGCAGCGGGAGACAGCACTATGGCTACACCTTC.

The chain is built from TRBV28 and TRBJ2-1; unclear D gene. V gave up 7 bases and J gave up 6 bases, with 7 bases separating them. The CDR3 is 11 amino acids. Germline values: CDR1 MDHEN, CDR2 SYDVKM. DNA of the CDR3: TGTGCCAGCAATTACCGCAATGAGCAGTTCTTC. This encodes CASNYRNEQFF.

This clonotype was counted at least ten times. CDR3 sequence: CASSFQDLYGYTF. The CDR3 nucleotides read TGTGCCAGCAGCTTCCAGGATCTCTATGGCTACACCTTC. V is TRBV7-2 and J is TRBJ1-2; D gene uncertain. Between the trimmed V and J ends, which lost 3 bases and 4 bases, there was a span of 9 bases. The CDR3 contains 13 residues. Germline CDR1 is SGHTA and CDR2 is FQGNSA.

This clonotype showed up many times. The chain couples TRBV12-3 or TRBV12-4 to TRBJ1-1, with D uncertain. V lost 4 bases to trimming and J lost 8 bases, with 8 bases between them. There are 11 residues in the CDR3. CDR3 in DNA: TGTGCCAGCAGTTCCCTCAGGGAAGCTTTCTTT. It is translated as CASSSLREAFF.

This chain links TRBV18 with TRBJ1-2; no reliable D call. Trimming pared 4 bases from V and 0 bases from J, leaving 12 bases between. The CDR3 loop spans 15 amino acids. In germline, CDR1 is KGHSH, CDR2 LQKENI. The CDR3 reads CASSLGGGSNYGYTF. The DNA for the CDR3 is TGTGCCAGCTCACTAGGTGGCGGGTCTAACTATGGCTACACCTTC. Combining the CDR3 with reference TRBV18 and TRBJ1-2 gives the whole variable domain NAGVMQNPRHLVRRRGQEARLRCSPMKGHSHVYWYRQLPEEGLKFMVYLQKENIIDESGMPKERFSAEFPKEGPSILRIQQVVRGDSAAYFCASSLGGGSNYGYTFGSGTRLTVV.

The chain links TRBV2 to TRBJ2-3, with D possibly TRBD1 on 5 matching bases. Looked up from germline, CDR1 is SNHLY and CDR2 is FYNNEI. V was shortened by 6 bases and J by 3 bases, with 13 bases between the two germline ends. This CDR3 spans 14 amino acids. This CDR3 reads CASSLEKGTDTQYF. CDR3 DNA: TGTGCCAGCAGCTTGGAGAAGGGGACAGATACGCAGTATTTT. The complete variable domain, with remaining parts taken from reference TRBV2 and TRBJ2-3, reads EPEVTQTPSHQVTQMGQEVILRCVPISNHLYFYWYRQILGQKVEFLVSFYNNEISEKSEIFDDQFSVERPDGSNFTLKIRSTKLEDSAMYFCASSLEKGTDTQYFGPGTRLTVL.

The rearrangement joins TRBV5-1 to TRBJ2-1, with 10 bases fitting TRBD1. With 3 bases clipped from V and 6 bases from J, the junction kept 6 bases outside the gene matches. Germline CDR1 SGHRS, CDR2 YFSETQ. The CDR3 runs to 15 residues. For the CDR3, the DNA is TGCGCCAGCAGCTCCGGACAGGGGGGCTCCAATGAGCAGTTCTTC. This encodes CASSSGQGGSNEQFF.

The chain combines TRBV20-1 with TRBJ1-6; no clear D. Trimming shortened V by 1 base and J by 10 bases, and 14 bases separated the two germline ends. There are 14 residues in the CDR3. The germline V gene has CDR1 DFQATT and CDR2 SNEGSKA (reference sequence). CDR3 loop: CSARVDSLWSPLHF. In DNA, the CDR3 is TGCAGTGCTAGAGTGGACTCCTTATGGTCACCCCTCCACTTT.

This clonotype was seen more than once but under ten times. The chain employs TRBV5-1 and TRBJ2-7; TRBD2 aligns across 9 bases. Germline V gene sequence: CDR1 SGHRS, CDR2 YFSETQ. This CDR3 has 14 amino acids. V was clipped by 3 bases and J by 7 bases; unmatched bases: 8. The CDR3: CASSSLAGPGEQYF. DNA of the CDR3: TGCGCCAGCAGCTCTCTAGCGGGGCCGGGGGAGCAGTACTTC. The full variable domain, completed using reference TRBV5-1 and TRBJ2-7, is KAGVTQTPRYLIKTRGQQVTLSCSPISGHRSVSWYQQTPGQGLQFLFEYFSETQRNKGNFPGRFSGRQFSNSRSEMNVSTLELGDSALYLCASSSLAGPGEQYFGPGTRLTVT.

This clonotype was counted ten times or more. The chain combines TRBV5-5 with TRBJ2-5; perhaps TRBD1 as D (6 bases). The CDR3 runs 13 residues. V lost 2 bases, J lost 1 base, and 6 bases lay in between. Germline V gene sequence: CDR1 SGHKS, CDR2 YYEKEE (reference sequence). CDR3 bases: TGTGCCAGCAGCTTACAGGGCCAAGAGACCCAGTACTTC. This gives the protein CASSLQGQETQYF.

Only a few counts were recorded for this clonotype. The rearrangement joins TRBV7-2 to TRBJ2-3; TRBD2 matches 10 bases. Germline trimming cut 3 bases from V and 7 bases from J; bases unmatched to any gene: 7. The CDR3 totals 15 residues. Germline V gene data show CDR1 as SGHTA and CDR2 as FQGNSA. As DNA, the CDR3 is TGTGCCAGCAGCTTTACTAGCGGGGTCCGGAATACGCAGTATTTT. The encoded protein is CASSFTSGVRNTQYF.